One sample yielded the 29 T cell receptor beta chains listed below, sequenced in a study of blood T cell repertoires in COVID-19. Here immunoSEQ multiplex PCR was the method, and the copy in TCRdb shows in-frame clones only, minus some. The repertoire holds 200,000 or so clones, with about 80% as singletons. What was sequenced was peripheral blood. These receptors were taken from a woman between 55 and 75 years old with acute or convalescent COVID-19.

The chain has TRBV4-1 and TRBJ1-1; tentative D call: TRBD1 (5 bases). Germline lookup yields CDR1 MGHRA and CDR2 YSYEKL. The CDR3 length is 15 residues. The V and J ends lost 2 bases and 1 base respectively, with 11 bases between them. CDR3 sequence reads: CASSQRTGTNTEAFF. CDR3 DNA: TGCGCCAGCAGCCAAAGAACAGGCACGAACACTGAAGCTTTCTTT.

The CDR3 coding sequence is TGTGCCAGTCAGGACAGGAGCCTTCGATACACTGAAGCTTTCTTT. Translation gives CASQDRSLRYTEAFF. The chain has TRBV6-5 and TRBJ1-1, with 7 positions matching TRBD1. Germline CDR1 MNHEY, CDR2 SVGAGI. This CDR3 region has 15 residues. The V gene end was trimmed by 9 bases and the J gene end by 3 bases; junction bases not matched to a gene: 13.

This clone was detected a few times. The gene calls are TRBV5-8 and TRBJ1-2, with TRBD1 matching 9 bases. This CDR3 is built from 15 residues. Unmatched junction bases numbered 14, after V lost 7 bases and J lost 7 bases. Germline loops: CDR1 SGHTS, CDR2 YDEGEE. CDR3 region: CASGGPGQGLRGYTF. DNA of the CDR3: TGTGCCAGCGGTGGACCGGGACAGGGTCTTCGTGGCTACACCTTC.

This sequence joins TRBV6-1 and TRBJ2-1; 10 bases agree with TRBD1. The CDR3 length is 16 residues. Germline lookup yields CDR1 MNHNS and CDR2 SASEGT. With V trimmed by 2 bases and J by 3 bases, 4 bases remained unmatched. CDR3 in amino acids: CASSESRTGGYNEQFF. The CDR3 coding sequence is TGTGCCAGCAGTGAATCTAGGACAGGGGGCTACAATGAGCAGTTCTTC.

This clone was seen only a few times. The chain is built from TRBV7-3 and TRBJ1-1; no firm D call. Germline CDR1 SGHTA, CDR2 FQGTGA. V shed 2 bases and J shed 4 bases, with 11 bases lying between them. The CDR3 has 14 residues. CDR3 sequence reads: CASSLVGGSTEAFF. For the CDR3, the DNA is TGTGCCAGCAGCTTAGTGGGCGGGTCCACTGAAGCTTTCTTT.

CDR3 DNA sequence: TGTGCCAGCAGTTTCGGGTTACAAGCTTTCTTT. Amino acids: CASSFGLQAFF. The gene calls are TRBV12-3 or TRBV12-4 and TRBJ1-1; D is undetermined. This CDR3 is 11 amino acids long. V gave up 3 bases and J gave up 9 bases, with 8 bases separating them.

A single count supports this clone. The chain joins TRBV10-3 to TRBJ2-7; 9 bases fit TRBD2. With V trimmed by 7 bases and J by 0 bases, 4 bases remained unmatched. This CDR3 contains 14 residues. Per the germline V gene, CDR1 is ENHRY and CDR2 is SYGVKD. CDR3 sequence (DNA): TGTGCCATCACCAGCGGGGGGAGCTCCTACGAGCAGTACTTC. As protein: CAITSGGSSYEQYF.

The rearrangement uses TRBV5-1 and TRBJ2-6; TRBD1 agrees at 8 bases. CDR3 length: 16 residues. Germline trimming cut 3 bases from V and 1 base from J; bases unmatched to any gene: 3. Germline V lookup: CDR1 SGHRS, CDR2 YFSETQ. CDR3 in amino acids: CASSSNRGSGANVLTF. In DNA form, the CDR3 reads TGCGCCAGCAGCTCAAACAGGGGGTCTGGGGCCAACGTCCTGACTTTC.

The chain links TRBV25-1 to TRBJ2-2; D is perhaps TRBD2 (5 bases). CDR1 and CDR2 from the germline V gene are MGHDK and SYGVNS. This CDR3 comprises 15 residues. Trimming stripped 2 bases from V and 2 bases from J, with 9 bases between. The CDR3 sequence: CASSETGINTGELFF. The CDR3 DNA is TGTGCCAGCAGTGAAACCGGGATCAACACCGGGGAGCTGTTTTTT.

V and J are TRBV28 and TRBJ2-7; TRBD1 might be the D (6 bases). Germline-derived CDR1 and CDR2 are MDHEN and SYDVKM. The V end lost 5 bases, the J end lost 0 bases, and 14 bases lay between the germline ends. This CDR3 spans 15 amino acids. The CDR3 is CASSQGTPSSYEQYF. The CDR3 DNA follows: TGTGCCAGCAGTCAGGGGACACCAAGCTCCTACGAGCAGTACTTC.

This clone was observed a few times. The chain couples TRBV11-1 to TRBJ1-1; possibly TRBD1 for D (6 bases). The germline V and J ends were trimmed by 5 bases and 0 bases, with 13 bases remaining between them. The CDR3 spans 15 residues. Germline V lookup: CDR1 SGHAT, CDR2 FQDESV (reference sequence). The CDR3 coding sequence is TGTGCCAGCAGCCCAGGGGTAGGAGTGAACACTGAAGCTTTCTTT. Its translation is CASSPGVGVNTEAFF. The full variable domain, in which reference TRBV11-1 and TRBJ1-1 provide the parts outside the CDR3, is EAEVAQSPRYKITEKSQAVAFWCDPISGHATLYWYRQILGQGPELLVQFQDESVVDDSQLPKDRFSAERLKGVDSTLKIQPAELGDSAMYLCASSPGVGVNTEAFFGQGTRLTVV.

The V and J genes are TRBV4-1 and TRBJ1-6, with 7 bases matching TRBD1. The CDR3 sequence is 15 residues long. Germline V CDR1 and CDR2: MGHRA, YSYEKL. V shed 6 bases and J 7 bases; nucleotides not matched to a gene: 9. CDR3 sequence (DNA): TGCGCCAGCAGGGGGACAGAAAATTACAATTCACCCCTCCACTTT. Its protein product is CASRGTENYNSPLHF.

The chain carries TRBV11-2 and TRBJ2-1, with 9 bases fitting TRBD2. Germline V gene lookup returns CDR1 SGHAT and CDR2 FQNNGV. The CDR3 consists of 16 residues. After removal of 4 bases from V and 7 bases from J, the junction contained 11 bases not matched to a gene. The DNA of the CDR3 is TGTGCCAGCAGCTCAAGGCTAGCGGGGAGTGGAAATGAGCAGTTCTTC. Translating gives CASSSRLAGSGNEQFF.

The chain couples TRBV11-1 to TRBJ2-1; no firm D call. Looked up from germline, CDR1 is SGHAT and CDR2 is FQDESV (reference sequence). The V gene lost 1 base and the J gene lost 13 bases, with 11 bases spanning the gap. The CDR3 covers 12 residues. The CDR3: CASSLGSARQFF. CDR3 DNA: TGTGCCAGCAGCTTAGGGTCGGCTAGACAGTTCTTC.

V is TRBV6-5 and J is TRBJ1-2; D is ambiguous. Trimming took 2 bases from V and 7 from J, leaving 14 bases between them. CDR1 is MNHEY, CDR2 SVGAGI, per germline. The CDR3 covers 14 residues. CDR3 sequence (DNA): TGTGCCAGCAGTTACGACATCGTCGCGGGTGGCTACACCTTC. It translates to CASSYDIVAGGYTF.

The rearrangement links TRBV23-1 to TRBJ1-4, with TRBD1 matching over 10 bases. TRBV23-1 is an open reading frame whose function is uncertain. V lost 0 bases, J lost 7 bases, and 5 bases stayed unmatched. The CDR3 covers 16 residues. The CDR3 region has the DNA TGCGCCAGCAGTCAATCGGGGACAGGGGCCCTTGAAAAACTGTTTTTT. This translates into CASSQSGTGALEKLFF.

The CDR3 spells CASSTGTGVTYEQYF. Written as DNA, the CDR3 is TGTGCCAGCAGCACCGGGACAGGTGTAACCTACGAGCAGTACTTC. The J gene is TRBJ2-7, the V gene TRBV4-2, with 8 bases fitting TRBD1. The CDR3 covers 15 residues. V dropped 5 bases and J dropped 2; count of bases not matched to a gene: 8. CDR1 is LGHNA, CDR2 YNFKEQ, per germline.

The CDR3 nucleotides are TGTGCCAGAGCGGGGGGGCAAGGAGAGACCCAGTACTTC. As protein: CARAGGQGETQYF. The chain links TRBV11-3 to TRBJ2-5; 10 nucleotides agree with TRBD2. CDR3 length equals 13 residues. After removal of 9 bases from V and 4 bases from J, the junction contained 5 bases not matched to a gene. Per germline, CDR1 SGHNT and CDR2 YENEEA.

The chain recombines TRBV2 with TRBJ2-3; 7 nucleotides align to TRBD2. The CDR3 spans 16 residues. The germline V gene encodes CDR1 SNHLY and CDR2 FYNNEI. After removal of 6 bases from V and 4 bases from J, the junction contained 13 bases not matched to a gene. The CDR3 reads CASSPGLGSIADTQYF. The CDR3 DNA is TGTGCCAGCAGCCCCGGACTAGGTAGTATTGCAGATACGCAGTATTTT.

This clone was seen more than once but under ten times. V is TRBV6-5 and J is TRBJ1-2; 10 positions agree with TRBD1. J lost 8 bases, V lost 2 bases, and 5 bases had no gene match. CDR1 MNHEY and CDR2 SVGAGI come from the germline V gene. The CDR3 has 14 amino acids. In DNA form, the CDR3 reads TGTGCCAGCAGTTACCGACAGGGGGCCGGCGGCTACACCTTC. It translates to CASSYRQGAGGYTF.

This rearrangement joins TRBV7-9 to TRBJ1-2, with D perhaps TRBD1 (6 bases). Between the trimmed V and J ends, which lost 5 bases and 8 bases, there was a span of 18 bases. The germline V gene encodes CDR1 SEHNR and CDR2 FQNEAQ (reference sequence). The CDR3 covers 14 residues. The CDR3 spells CASSDSGQHRGYTF. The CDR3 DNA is TGTGCCAGCAGCGATTCAGGACAGCATAGAGGCTACACCTTC.

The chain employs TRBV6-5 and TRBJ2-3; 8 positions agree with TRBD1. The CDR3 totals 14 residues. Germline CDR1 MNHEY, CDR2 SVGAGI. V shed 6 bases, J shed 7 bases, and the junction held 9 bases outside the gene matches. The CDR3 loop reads CASRRDRSGYTQYF. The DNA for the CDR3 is TGTGCCAGCAGAAGGGACAGGTCGGGGTATACGCAGTATTTT.

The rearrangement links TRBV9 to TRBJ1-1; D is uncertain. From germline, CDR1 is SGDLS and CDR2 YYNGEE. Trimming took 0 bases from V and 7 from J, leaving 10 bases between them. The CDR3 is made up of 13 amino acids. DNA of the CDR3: TGTGCCAGCAGCGTAGCAGCGGGGAGTGAAGCTTTCTTT. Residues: CASSVAAGSEAFF.

CDR3 residues: CASRAGGAADTQYF. The DNA for the CDR3 is TGTGCCAGCAGGGCGGGGGGGGCGGCAGATACGCAGTATTTT. The gene calls are TRBV4-2 and TRBJ2-3; 9 nucleotides line up with TRBD2. Trimming took 6 bases from V and 4 from J; bases not matched to a gene: 5. CDR1 and CDR2 (germline): LGHNA, YNFKEQ. The CDR3 is made up of 14 amino acids.

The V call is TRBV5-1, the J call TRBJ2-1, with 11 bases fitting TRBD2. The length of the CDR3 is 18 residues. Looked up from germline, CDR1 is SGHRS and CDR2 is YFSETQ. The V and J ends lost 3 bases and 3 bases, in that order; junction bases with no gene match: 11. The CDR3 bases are TGCGCCAGCAGCTACTATTCCCCCCTAGCGGGGGGCTACAATGAGCAGTTCTTC. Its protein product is CASSYYSPLAGGYNEQFF.

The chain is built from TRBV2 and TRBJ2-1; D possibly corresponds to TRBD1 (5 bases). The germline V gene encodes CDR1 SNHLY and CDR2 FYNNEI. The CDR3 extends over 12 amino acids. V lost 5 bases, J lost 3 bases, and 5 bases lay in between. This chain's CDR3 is CASSQGYNEQFF. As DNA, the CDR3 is TGTGCCAGCAGTCAGGGCTACAATGAGCAGTTCTTC.

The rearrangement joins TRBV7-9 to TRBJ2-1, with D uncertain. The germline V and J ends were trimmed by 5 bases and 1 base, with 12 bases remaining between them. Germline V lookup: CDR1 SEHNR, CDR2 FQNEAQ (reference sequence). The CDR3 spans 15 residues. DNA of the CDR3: TGTGCCAGCAGCCCCAATCGCGGATCCTACAATGAGCAGTTCTTC. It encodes CASSPNRGSYNEQFF.

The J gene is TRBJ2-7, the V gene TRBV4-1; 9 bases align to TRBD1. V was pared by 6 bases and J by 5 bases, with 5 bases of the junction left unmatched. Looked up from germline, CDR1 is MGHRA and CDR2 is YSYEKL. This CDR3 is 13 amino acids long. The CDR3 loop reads CASRGQGKNEQYF. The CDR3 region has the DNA TGCGCCAGCAGAGGACAGGGGAAAAACGAGCAGTACTTC.

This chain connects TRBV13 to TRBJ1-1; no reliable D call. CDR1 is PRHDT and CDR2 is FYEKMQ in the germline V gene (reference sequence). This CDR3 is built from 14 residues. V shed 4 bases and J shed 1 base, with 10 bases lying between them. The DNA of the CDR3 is TGTGCCAGCAGCTCAGACACCAAGAACACTGAAGCTTTCTTT. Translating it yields CASSSDTKNTEAFF.